The entry that follows covers one T cell receptor beta chain sequence. This specimen comes from a study of T cell responses to AZD1222 COVID-19 vaccine. Using immunoSEQ multiplex PCR, the repertoire was profiled, and TCRdb retains in-frame clones only, with some absent. The sample has approximately 190,000 clones, around 92% seen once. The length of the CDR3 is 15 residues. The germline V gene encodes CDR1 MNHEY and CDR2 SVGAGI. Trimming stripped 0 bases from V and 4 bases from J, with 10 bases between. Sequencing was performed on peripheral blood, taken on day 0 of AZD1222 vaccination. This TCR came from an adult in good health. The chain couples TRBV6-5 to TRBJ1-3; D is undetermined. The CDR3 here is CASSYSPGFGNTIYF. For the CDR3, the DNA is TGTGCCAGCAGTTACTCGCCTGGGTTCGGAAACACCATATATTTT.